The 15 T cell receptor beta chains presented below share a single source sample, sequenced in a study of T cell responses to AZD1222 COVID-19 vaccine. TCRdb's table, derived via immunoSEQ multiplex PCR, lists solely in-frame clones and lacks some. The table includes 250,000 or so clones, roughly 93% detected once. Sequenced material: peripheral blood, taken on day 0 of AZD1222 vaccination. These receptors were obtained from an adult in good health.

V and J are TRBV11-2 and TRBJ1-1; maybe TRBD1 (5 bases). The CDR3 sequence is 14 residues long. Germline values: CDR1 SGHAT, CDR2 FQNNGV. The V and J ends lost 4 bases and 8 bases respectively, with 17 bases between them. CDR3 sequence: CASSSPRLGREAFF. CDR3 nucleotide sequence: TGTGCCAGCAGCTCCCCCCGCCTGGGGCGGGAAGCTTTCTTT. The complete variable domain, with remaining parts taken from reference TRBV11-2 and TRBJ1-1, reads EAGVAQSPRYKIIEKRQSVAFWCNPISGHATLYWYQQILGQGPKLLIQFQNNGVVDDSQLPKDRFSAERLKGVDSTLKIQPAKLEDSAVYLCASSSPRLGREAFFGQGTRLTVV.

The chain carries TRBV5-1 and TRBJ2-3; tentatively, D is TRBD1 (6 bases). The V end was cut by 4 bases, the J end by 4 bases, with 19 bases between. The CDR3 spans 16 residues. CDR1 is SGHRS, CDR2 YFSETQ, per germline. The CDR3 DNA follows: TGCGCCAGCAGCCCCCCCCGGGACAACGTGCCAGATACGCAGTATTTT. Translated: CASSPPRDNVPDTQYF. Using reference TRBV5-1 and TRBJ2-3 for the parts outside the CDR3, the full variable domain is KAGVTQTPRYLIKTRGQQVTLSCSPISGHRSVSWYQQTPGQGLQFLFEYFSETQRNKGNFPGRFSGRQFSNSRSEMNVSTLELGDSALYLCASSPPRDNVPDTQYFGPGTRLTVL.

V is TRBV3-1 (or the pseudogene TRBV3-2) and J is TRBJ1-2, with D possibly matching TRBD1 (5 bases). This CDR3 region has 13 residues. Per the germline V gene, CDR1 is LGHDT and CDR2 is YNNKEL (reference sequence). V lost 1 base and J lost 6, with 9 bases in between. The CDR3 sequence is CASSQVGGNGYTF. In DNA form, the CDR3 reads TGTGCCAGCAGCCAAGTGGGGGGTAATGGCTACACCTTC.

CDR3 loop: CASSKGLNTEAFF. The CDR3 DNA follows: TGTGCCAGCTCAAAGGGGCTGAACACTGAAGCTTTCTTT. This chain joins TRBV18 and TRBJ1-1, with D perhaps TRBD1 (5 bases). Germline V gene lookup returns CDR1 KGHSH and CDR2 LQKENI. This CDR3 region has 13 residues. Deletions cut 5 bases from V and 0 bases from J, with 7 bases between.

This chain uses TRBV7-6 with TRBJ2-1; perhaps TRBD2 as D (6 bases). This CDR3 region has 14 residues. Germline V gives CDR1 SGHVS, CDR2 FNYEAQ. V was trimmed by 5 bases and J by 4 bases, leaving 12 bases between them. In DNA, the CDR3 is TGTGCCAGCAGCCCCGGGACTTTTTACAATGAGCAGTTCTTC. It encodes CASSPGTFYNEQFF.

V usage is TRBV4-1 and J usage is TRBJ1-5; D is perhaps TRBD1 (6 bases). The CDR3 covers 15 residues. Trimming pared 5 bases from V and 0 bases from J, leaving 11 bases between. The V gene's germline CDR1 is MGHRA and CDR2 YSYEKL. The CDR3 bases are TGCGCCAGCAGCGGTCAGGGACATAGCAATCAGCCCCAGCATTTT. Protein product: CASSGQGHSNQPQHF.

The chain uses TRBV9 and TRBJ2-5, with 14 bases lining up with TRBD2. V shed 0 bases, J shed 7 bases, and the junction held 8 bases outside the gene matches. The CDR3 has 17 residues. The V gene's germline CDR1 is SGDLS and CDR2 YYNGEE. The CDR3 loop reads CASSVDLGLAGERTQYF. CDR3 nucleotide sequence: TGTGCCAGCAGCGTAGATCTGGGACTAGCGGGAGAACGGACCCAGTACTTC. Together with reference TRBV9 and TRBJ2-5, the CDR3 gives the full variable domain: DSGVTQTPKHLITATGQRVTLRCSPRSGDLSVYWYQQSLDQGLQFLIQYYNGEERAKGNILERFSAQQFPDLHSELNLSSLELGDSALYFCASSVDLGLAGERTQYFGPGTRLLVL.

The genes are TRBV5-1 and TRBJ1-1; D uncertain. This CDR3 is built from 14 residues. CDR1 and CDR2 from the germline V gene are SGHRS and YFSETQ. V lost 1 base to trimming and J lost 2 bases, with 9 bases between them. CDR3 sequence: CASSLNPQNTEAFF. In DNA, the CDR3 is TGCGCCAGCAGCTTGAATCCGCAAAACACTGAAGCTTTCTTT.

The V gene is TRBV7-9, the J gene TRBJ1-1; 7 bases match TRBD1. The CDR3 runs to 13 residues. Germline V gene sequence: CDR1 SEHNR, CDR2 FQNEAQ (reference sequence). Trimming at V came to 5 bases and at J to 5 bases, leaving 5 bases not matched to a gene. This chain's CDR3 is CASSIQGTTEAFF. CDR3 sequence (DNA): TGTGCCAGCAGCATACAGGGGACGACTGAAGCTTTCTTT.

This sequence joins TRBV19 and TRBJ1-5; D uncertain. V was trimmed by 2 bases and J by 4 bases, leaving 12 bases between them. In germline, CDR1 is LNHDA, CDR2 SQIVND (reference sequence). The CDR3 has 15 residues. The CDR3 bases are TGTGCCAGTAGTATAAGGTTCGGGGTTAATCAGCCCCAGCATTTT. This sequence encodes CASSIRFGVNQPQHF.

V is TRBV6-5 and J is TRBJ1-3; TRBD1 might be the D (5 bases). The CDR3 is 15 amino acids. CDR1 is MNHEY, CDR2 SVGAGI, per germline. V lost 7 bases, J lost 0 bases, and 13 bases lay in between. CDR3 sequence: CASTGTPSSGNTIYF. The CDR3 bases are TGTGCCAGCACCGGGACTCCGAGCTCTGGAAACACCATATATTTT.

With respect to this clone: This same CDR3 is encoded by further DNA sequences in the sample. V is TRBV7-9 and J is TRBJ1-1; perhaps TRBD1 as D (6 bases). The CDR3 is 13 residues long. V lost 1 base to trimming and J lost 8 bases, with 11 bases between them. The germline gives CDR1 SEHNR, CDR2 FQNEAQ (reference sequence). The CDR3 region is CASSLGQGSEAFF. For the CDR3, the DNA is TGTGCCAGCAGCTTAGGCCAGGGGTCCGAAGCTTTCTTT.

The V call is TRBV5-8, the J call TRBJ2-5; possible D gene TRBD2, 6 bases. The CDR3 is 12 amino acids. Germline V gene data show CDR1 as SGHTS and CDR2 as YDEGEE. With 7 bases removed from V and 5 bases from J, the gap between germline ends came to 12 bases. The CDR3 region is CASLGGGETQYF. DNA of the CDR3: TGTGCCAGCCTCGGCGGAGGGGAGACCCAGTACTTC. Drawing the rest from reference TRBV5-8 and TRBJ2-5, the complete variable domain is EAGVTQSPTHLIKTRGQQATLRCSPISGHTSVYWYQQALGLGLQFLLWYDEGEERNRGNFPPRFSGRQFPNYSSELNVNALELEDSALYLCASLGGGETQYFGPGTRLLVL.

This clone was detected once. The chain is built from TRBV6-5 and TRBJ2-1; 11 bases line up with TRBD1. Germline CDR1 and CDR2: MNHEY and SVGAGI. The CDR3 length is 15 residues. The V gene end was trimmed by 6 bases and the J gene end by 8 bases; junction bases not matched to a gene: 9. The CDR3 spells CASRPGTGGRDEQFF. In DNA form, the CDR3 reads TGTGCCAGCAGGCCCGGGACAGGGGGTCGGGATGAGCAGTTCTTC.

This clone has just one count. This chain uses TRBV9 with TRBJ1-1, with 10 bases that match TRBD1. After removal of 0 bases from V and 8 bases from J, the junction contained 4 bases not matched to a gene. Germline CDR1 reads SGDLS; CDR2 reads YYNGEE. CDR3 length: 14 amino acids. The CDR3 reads CASSVEGQGREAFF. In DNA, the CDR3 is TGTGCCAGCAGCGTAGAGGGACAGGGGAGGGAAGCTTTCTTT.